Each of the 16 T cell receptor beta chains below was sequenced from the same sample in a study of T-cell reconstitution after alpha-beta-depleted transplantation in children. The library targeted TCRbeta and was prepared with unique molecular identifiers. TCRdb re-derived calls from the PCR reads in MiXCR, one entry per CDR3 protein. Found here are around 87,000 distinct CDR3 sequences, 7% to 9% of them singletons; the top ten hold more than 6.5%. Sequences were derived from PBMCs from the stem cell graft donor, sampled from the stem cell graft. The origin of the receptors is a human donor who donated a stem cell graft to a child with congenital amegakaryocytic thrombocytopenia.

The table lists this clonotype with many counts. The chain joins TRBV5-1 to TRBJ1-1, with D possibly being TRBD1 (6 bases). Germline V gene data show CDR1 as SGHRS and CDR2 as YFSETQ. Trimming took 4 bases from V and 1 from J, leaving 14 bases between them. The CDR3 length is 15 residues. CDR3 coding DNA: TGCGCCAGCAGCCTGTTTTCGACAGGGAACACTGAAGCTTTCTTT. Protein sequence: CASSLFSTGNTEAFF. The full variable domain, rest sourced from reference TRBV5-1 and TRBJ1-1, is KAGVTQTPRYLIKTRGQQVTLSCSPISGHRSVSWYQQTPGQGLQFLFEYFSETQRNKGNFPGRFSGRQFSNSRSEMNVSTLELGDSALYLCASSLFSTGNTEAFFGQGTRLTVV.

This clonotype was found many times. The chain couples TRBV4-1 to TRBJ1-5; TRBD1 matches at 11 bases. V lost 0 bases to trimming and J lost 5 bases; unmatched junction nucleotides: 6. The CDR3 length is 17 residues. The germline gives CDR1 MGHRA, CDR2 YSYEKL. The CDR3 sequence: CASSQDYGTGGDQPQHF. CDR3 coding DNA: TGCGCCAGCAGCCAAGATTACGGGACAGGGGGGGATCAGCCCCAGCATTTT.

This clonotype was detected a few times. CDR3 protein: CASRTDLAKNIQYF. In DNA form, the CDR3 reads TGTGCCAGCCGGACAGATTTAGCCAAAAACATTCAGTACTTC. The J gene is TRBJ2-4, the V gene TRBV28; maybe TRBD1 (6 bases). The V gene lost 8 bases and the J gene lost 0 bases, with 11 bases spanning the gap. Germline assignment: CDR1 MDHEN and CDR2 SYDVKM. The CDR3 is 14 residues long.

There are a few counts of this clonotype. The rearrangement uses TRBV20-1 and TRBJ2-1; 8 bases agree with TRBD2. J lost 9 bases, V lost 4 bases, and 5 bases had no gene match. CDR3 length equals 12 residues. Germline loops: CDR1 DFQATT, CDR2 SNEGSKA (reference sequence). The CDR3 bases are TGCAGTGCTATCAGCGGGGGCGCTGAGCAGTTCTTC. Its translation is CSAISGGAEQFF.

The table lists this clonotype with many counts. The chain joins TRBV7-2 to TRBJ2-1, with 9 bases aligning to TRBD1. The CDR3 is made up of 15 amino acids. Losses at the gene ends were 4 bases for V and 5 bases for J; bases not matched to a gene: 6. Germline values: CDR1 SGHTA, CDR2 FQGNSA. The CDR3 bases are TGTGCCAGCAGCTCTGACAGGGGGTATAACAATGAGCAGTTCTTC. This encodes CASSSDRGYNNEQFF. The variable domain in full, completed from reference TRBV7-2 and TRBJ2-1, reads GAGVSQSPSNKVTEKGKDVELRCDPISGHTALYWYRQSLGQGLEFLIYFQGNSAPDKSGLPSDRFSAERTGGSVSTLTIQRTQQEDSAVYLCASSSDRGYNNEQFFGPGTRLTVL.

At least ten counts were recorded for this clonotype. This chain connects TRBV20-1 to TRBJ2-7, with TRBD1 matching 8 bases. The CDR3 is 13 amino acids. The germline gives CDR1 DFQATT, CDR2 SNEGSKA (reference sequence). Germline trimming cut 6 bases from V and 3 bases from J; bases unmatched to any gene: 7. The CDR3 DNA reads as TGCAGTGCCCCCCCAGGACAGGGCTACGAGCAGTACTTC. As protein: CSAPPGQGYEQYF.

Many counts were recorded for this clonotype. V gene TRBV7-9 combines with J gene TRBJ2-1, with D unclear. The V and J ends lost 3 bases and 13 bases respectively, with 16 bases between them. Germline CDR1 and CDR2: SEHNR and FQNEAQ (reference sequence). This CDR3 region has 13 residues. The CDR3 region is CASSFRLFVEQFF. CDR3 bases: TGTGCCAGCAGCTTCCGTTTGTTCGTGGAACAGTTCTTC.

This clonotype was seen repeatedly, ten times or more. Since a much larger clone is just one base distant, this may be a read error. The V gene is TRBV28, the J gene TRBJ1-1, with TRBD1 identical over 7 bases. CDR3 length: 16 amino acids. The germline gives CDR1 MDHEN, CDR2 SYDVKM. Unmatched junction bases numbered 16, after V lost 8 bases and J lost 4 bases. The CDR3 bases are TGTGCCAGCGGTCCCCTGTACCAGGGGGTAAGCACTGAAGCTTTCTTT. Protein: CASGPLYQGVSTEAFF.

This clonotype was observed at least ten times. The V call is TRBV18, the J call TRBJ2-2; no definite D call. Germline V gene lookup returns CDR1 KGHSH and CDR2 LQKENI. The CDR3 has 12 residues. The V gene lost 2 bases and the J gene lost 11 bases, with 9 bases spanning the gap. The CDR3 loop is CASSPTAVELFF. In DNA, the CDR3 is TGTGCCAGCTCACCAACGGCGGTAGAGCTGTTTTTT.

This clonotype was detected many times. The V call is TRBV2, the J call TRBJ1-2; D not certain. Germline V gives CDR1 SNHLY, CDR2 FYNNEI. The CDR3 has 11 amino acids. Trimming left V 4 bases short and J 5 bases short, with 5 bases between. The CDR3 DNA reads as TGTGCCAGCAGTGCAGGTTATGGCTACACCTTC. Translating it yields CASSAGYGYTF. The full variable domain, its missing parts supplied by reference TRBV2 and TRBJ1-2, is EPEVTQTPSHQVTQMGQEVILRCVPISNHLYFYWYRQILGQKVEFLVSFYNNEISEKSEIFDDQFSVERPDGSNFTLKIRSTKLEDSAMYFCASSAGYGYTFGSGTRLTVV.

This clonotype was counted ten times or more. The rearrangement links TRBV10-3 to TRBJ2-1; no definite D call. Looked up from germline, CDR1 is ENHRY and CDR2 is SYGVKD. V was shortened by 6 bases and J by 0 bases, with 15 bases between the two germline ends. This CDR3 has 16 amino acids. In DNA, the CDR3 is TGTGCCATCAGCGCCACCGGGCCCTCCTCCTACAATGAGCAGTTCTTC. Amino acid sequence: CAISATGPSSYNEQFF.

This clonotype was seen many times. The chain carries TRBV5-1 and TRBJ1-4; D gene uncertain. CDR1 is SGHRS, CDR2 YFSETQ, per germline. Trimming shortened V by 4 bases and J by 5 bases, and 9 bases separated the two germline ends. The CDR3 has 13 amino acids. The CDR3 DNA sequence: TGCGCCAGCAGCCCGGACCCAAATGAAAAACTGTTTTTT. Protein sequence: CASSPDPNEKLFF.

This chain uses TRBV12-3 or TRBV12-4 with TRBJ1-5; TRBD1 might be the D (6 bases). The CDR3 length is 15 residues. V dropped 4 bases and J dropped 2 bases, with 12 bases sitting between them. CDR3 sequence: CASSSQGRGNQPQHF. The CDR3 DNA reads as TGTGCCAGCAGTTCACAGGGTAGGGGCAATCAGCCCCAGCATTTT.

This clonotype came up many times. The genes are TRBV20-1 and TRBJ2-3, with unresolved D. From germline, CDR1 is DFQATT and CDR2 SNEGSKA (reference sequence). Trimming removed 5 bases from V and 1 base from J, with 4 bases in between. The CDR3 is 11 amino acids. The CDR3 region has the DNA TGCAGTGCTGAGCGCACAGATACGCAGTATTTT. The encoded protein is CSAERTDTQYF.

This clonotype was counted ten times or more. This chain connects TRBV5-1 to TRBJ1-4; TRBD1 agrees at 9 bases. V lost 4 bases, J lost 7 bases, and 8 bases stayed unmatched. The CDR3 runs 15 residues. Germline CDR1 reads SGHRS; CDR2 reads YFSETQ. CDR3 in amino acids: CASSRSPGQGEKLFF. In DNA form, the CDR3 reads TGCGCCAGCAGCCGATCCCCGGGACAGGGTGAAAAACTGTTTTTT.

This clonotype appeared a few times. This chain links TRBV12-3 or TRBV12-4 with TRBJ2-2; 7 positions agree with TRBD2. The CDR3 loop spans 12 amino acids. V dropped 6 bases and J dropped 8; count of bases not matched to a gene: 3. CDR3: CASSLGLGELFF. The CDR3 DNA follows: TGTGCCAGCAGCTTGGGACTAGGGGAGCTGTTTTTT.